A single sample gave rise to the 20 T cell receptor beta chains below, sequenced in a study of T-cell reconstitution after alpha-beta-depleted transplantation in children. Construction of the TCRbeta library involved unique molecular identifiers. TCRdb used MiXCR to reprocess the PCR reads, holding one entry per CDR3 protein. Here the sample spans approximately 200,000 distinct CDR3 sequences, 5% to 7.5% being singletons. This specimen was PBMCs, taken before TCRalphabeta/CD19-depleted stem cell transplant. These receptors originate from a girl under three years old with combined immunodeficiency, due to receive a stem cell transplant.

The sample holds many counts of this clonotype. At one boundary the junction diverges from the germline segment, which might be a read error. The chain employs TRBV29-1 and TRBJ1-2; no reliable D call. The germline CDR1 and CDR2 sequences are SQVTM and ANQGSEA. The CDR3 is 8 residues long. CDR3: CSVERGCF. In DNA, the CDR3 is TGCAGCGTTGAGCGGGGTTGTTTC.

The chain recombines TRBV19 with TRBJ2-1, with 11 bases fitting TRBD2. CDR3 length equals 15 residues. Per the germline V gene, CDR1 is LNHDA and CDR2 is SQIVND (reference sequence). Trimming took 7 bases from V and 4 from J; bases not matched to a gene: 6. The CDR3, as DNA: TGTGCCAGTACTCCCGGGACTAGCGGTTACAATGAGCAGTTCTTC. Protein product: CASTPGTSGYNEQFF.

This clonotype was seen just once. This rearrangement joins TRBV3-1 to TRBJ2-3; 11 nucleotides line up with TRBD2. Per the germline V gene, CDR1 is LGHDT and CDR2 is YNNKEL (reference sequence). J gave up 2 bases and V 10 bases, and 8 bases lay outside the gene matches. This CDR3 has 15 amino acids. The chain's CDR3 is CATCQLAGVTDTQYF. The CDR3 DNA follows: TGTGCCACCTGCCAACTAGCGGGAGTCACAGATACGCAGTATTTT.

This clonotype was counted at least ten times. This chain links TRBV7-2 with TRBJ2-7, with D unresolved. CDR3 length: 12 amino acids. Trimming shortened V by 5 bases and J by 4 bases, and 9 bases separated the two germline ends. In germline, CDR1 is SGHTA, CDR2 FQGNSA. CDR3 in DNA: TGTGCCAGCAGCCGGTTCGAATACGAGCAGTACTTC. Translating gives CASSRFEYEQYF.

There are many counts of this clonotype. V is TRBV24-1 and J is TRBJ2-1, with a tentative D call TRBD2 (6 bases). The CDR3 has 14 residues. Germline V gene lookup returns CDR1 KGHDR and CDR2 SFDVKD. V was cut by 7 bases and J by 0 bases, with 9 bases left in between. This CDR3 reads CATSDSGSYNEQFF. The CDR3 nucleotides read TGTGCCACCAGCGATAGCGGCTCCTACAATGAGCAGTTCTTC.

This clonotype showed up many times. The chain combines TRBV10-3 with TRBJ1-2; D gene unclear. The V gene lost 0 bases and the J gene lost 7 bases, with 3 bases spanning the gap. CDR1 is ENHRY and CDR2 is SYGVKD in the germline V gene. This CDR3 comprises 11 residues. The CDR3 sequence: CAISESGGYTF. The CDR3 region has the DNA TGTGCCATCAGTGAGTCAGGTGGCTACACCTTC.

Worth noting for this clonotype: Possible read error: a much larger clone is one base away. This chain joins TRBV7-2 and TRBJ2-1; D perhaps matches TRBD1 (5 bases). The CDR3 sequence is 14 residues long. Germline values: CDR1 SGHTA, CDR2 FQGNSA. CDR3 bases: TGTGCCAGCAGCTTGACAGAGGCTCTTAATGAGGAGTTCTTC. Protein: CASSLTEALNEEFF. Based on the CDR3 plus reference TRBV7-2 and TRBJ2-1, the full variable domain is GAGVSQSPSNKVTEKGKDVELRCDPISGHTALYWYRQSLGQGLEFLIYFQGNSAPDKSGLPSDRFSAERTGGSVSTLTIQRTQQEDSAVYLCASSLTEALNEEFFGPGTRLTVL.

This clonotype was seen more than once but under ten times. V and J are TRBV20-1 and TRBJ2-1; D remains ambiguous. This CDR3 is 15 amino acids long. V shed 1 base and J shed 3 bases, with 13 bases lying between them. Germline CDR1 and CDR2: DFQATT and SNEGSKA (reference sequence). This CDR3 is CSARAPASNYNEQFF. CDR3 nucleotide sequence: TGCAGTGCTAGAGCACCCGCCAGCAACTACAATGAGCAGTTCTTC.

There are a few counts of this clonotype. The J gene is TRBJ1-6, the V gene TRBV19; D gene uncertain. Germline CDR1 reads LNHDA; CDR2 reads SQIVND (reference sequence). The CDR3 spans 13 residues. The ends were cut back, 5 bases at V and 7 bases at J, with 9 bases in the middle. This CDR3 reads CASSPLLNSPLHF. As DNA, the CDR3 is TGTGCCAGTAGTCCCCTCCTCAATTCACCCCTCCACTTT.

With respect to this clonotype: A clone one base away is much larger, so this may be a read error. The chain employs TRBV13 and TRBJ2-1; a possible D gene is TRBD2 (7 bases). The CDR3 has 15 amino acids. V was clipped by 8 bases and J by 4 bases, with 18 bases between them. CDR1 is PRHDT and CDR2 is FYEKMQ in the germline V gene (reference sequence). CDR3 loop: CASGDRGARYNEQFF. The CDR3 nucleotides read TGTGCCAGCGGCGACCGGGGGGCTAGGTACAATGAGCAGTTCTTC.

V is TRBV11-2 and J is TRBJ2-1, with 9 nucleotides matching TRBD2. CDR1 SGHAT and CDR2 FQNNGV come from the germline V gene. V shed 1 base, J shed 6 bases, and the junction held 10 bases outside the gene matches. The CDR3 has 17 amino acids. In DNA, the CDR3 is TGTGCCAGCAGCTTAGGAGTATGGGGACTAGCCGGCAATGAGCAGTTCTTC. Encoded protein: CASSLGVWGLAGNEQFF.

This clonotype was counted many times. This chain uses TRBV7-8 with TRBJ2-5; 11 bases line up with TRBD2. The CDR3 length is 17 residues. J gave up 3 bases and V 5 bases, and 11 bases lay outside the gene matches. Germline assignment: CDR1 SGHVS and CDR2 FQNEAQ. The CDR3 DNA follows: TGTGCCAGCAGCAAATCCGGACTAGCGGGCCTAAAAGAGACCCAGTACTTC. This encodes CASSKSGLAGLKETQYF.

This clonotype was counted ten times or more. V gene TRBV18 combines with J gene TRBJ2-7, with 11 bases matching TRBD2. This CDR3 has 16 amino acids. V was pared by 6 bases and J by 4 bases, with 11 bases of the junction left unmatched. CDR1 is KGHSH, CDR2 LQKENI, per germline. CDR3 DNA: TGTGCCAGCTCCCCCACTCTAGCGGGAGGCGTGTACGAGCAGTACTTC. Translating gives CASSPTLAGGVYEQYF. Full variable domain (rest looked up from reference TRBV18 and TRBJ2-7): NAGVMQNPRHLVRRRGQEARLRCSPMKGHSHVYWYRQLPEEGLKFMVYLQKENIIDESGMPKERFSAEFPKEGPSILRIQQVVRGDSAAYFCASSPTLAGGVYEQYFGPGTRLTVT.

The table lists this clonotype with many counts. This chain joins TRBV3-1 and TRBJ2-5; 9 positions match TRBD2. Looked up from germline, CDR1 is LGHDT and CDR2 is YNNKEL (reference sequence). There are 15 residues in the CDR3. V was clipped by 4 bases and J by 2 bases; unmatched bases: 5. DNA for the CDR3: TGTGCCAGCAGCCCCGGACTAGCGATTCAAGAGACCCAGTACTTC. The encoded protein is CASSPGLAIQETQYF.

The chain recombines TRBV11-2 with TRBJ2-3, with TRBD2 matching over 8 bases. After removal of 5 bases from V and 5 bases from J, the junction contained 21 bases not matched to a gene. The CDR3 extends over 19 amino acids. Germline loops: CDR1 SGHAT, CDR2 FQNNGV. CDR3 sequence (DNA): TGTGCCAGCAGCCCTATCCCCTCCGGGGGGGCGGTTTCCGGAGATACGCAGTATTTT. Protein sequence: CASSPIPSGGAVSGDTQYF.

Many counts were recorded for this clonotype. This CDR3 reads CASSLWTVNNEQFF. CDR3 nucleotides: TGCGCCAGCAGCTTGTGGACAGTTAACAATGAGCAGTTCTTC. This rearrangement joins TRBV5-1 to TRBJ2-1; tentative D call: TRBD1 (6 bases). The CDR3 extends over 14 amino acids. V was shortened by 1 base and J by 5 bases, with 10 bases between the two germline ends. Germline V gene sequence: CDR1 SGHRS, CDR2 YFSETQ.

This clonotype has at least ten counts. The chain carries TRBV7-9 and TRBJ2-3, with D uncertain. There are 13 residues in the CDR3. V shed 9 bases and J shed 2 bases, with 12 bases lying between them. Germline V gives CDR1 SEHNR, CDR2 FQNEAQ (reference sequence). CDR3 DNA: TGTGCCAGTTCCAAAGGTTCCACAGATACGCAGTATTTT. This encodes CASSKGSTDTQYF.

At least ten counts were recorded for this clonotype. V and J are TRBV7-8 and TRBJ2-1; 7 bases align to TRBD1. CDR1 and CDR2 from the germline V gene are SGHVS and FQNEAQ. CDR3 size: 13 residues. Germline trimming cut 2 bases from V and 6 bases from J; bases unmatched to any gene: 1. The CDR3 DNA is TGTGCCAGCAGCTTAAACAGGGGCAATGAGCAGTTCTTC. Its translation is CASSLNRGNEQFF.

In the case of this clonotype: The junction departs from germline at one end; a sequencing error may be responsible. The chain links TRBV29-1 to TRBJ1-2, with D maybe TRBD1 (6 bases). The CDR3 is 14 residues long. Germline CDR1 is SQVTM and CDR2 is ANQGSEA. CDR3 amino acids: CSVEALGGGYGFTF. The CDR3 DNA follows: TGCAGCGTTGAAGCCCTTGGGGGGGGCTATGGCTTCACCTTC.

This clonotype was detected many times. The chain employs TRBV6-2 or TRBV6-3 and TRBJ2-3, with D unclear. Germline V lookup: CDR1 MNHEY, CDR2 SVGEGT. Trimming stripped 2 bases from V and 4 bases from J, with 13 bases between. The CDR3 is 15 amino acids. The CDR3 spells CASSYPYSPPDTQYF. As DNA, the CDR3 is TGTGCCAGCAGTTACCCATACTCGCCACCAGATACGCAGTATTTT.